This is a list of T cell receptor beta chains from one sample in a study of blood T cell repertoires in COVID-19. The table came from immunoSEQ multiplex PCR; TCRdb's copy has only in-frame clones and leaves some out. The table includes under 250,000 clones, roughly four fifths detected once. Sequencing was performed on peripheral blood. These receptors all come from a man between 45 and 60 years old with active or convalescent COVID-19. The CDR3 runs from the conserved cysteine through the conserved F or W. The D gene is left open where the match is weak. Clone size is not always given. Where it is, it says once, few, many or a class for expanded clones.

V gene,J gene,D gene,clone size,CDR3 DNA,CDR3 protein
TRBV18,TRBJ1-5,NA,NA,TGTGCCAGCTCACCCCTTCGGGTTAAAGATAGCAATCAGCCCCAGCATTTT,CASSPLRVKDSNQPQHF
TRBV29-1,TRBJ2-1,NA,NA,TGCAGCGTTACCGTCGTCGCAGCGAGCTCCTACAATGAGCAGTTCTTC,CSVTVVAASSYNEQFF
TRBV9,TRBJ1-1,NA,NA,TGTGCCAGCAGCGCCCACAGGAGGGGAACGAACACTGAAGCTTTCTTT,CASSAHRRGTNTEAFF
TRBV5-4,TRBJ2-1,NA,NA,TGTGCCAGCAGGGGGGACTTCAGCTCCTACAATGAGCAGTTCTTC,CASRGDFSSYNEQFF
TRBV10-3,TRBJ2-1,NA,NA,TGTGCCACCAGTCTACCCACGCAACAGGGAAGGTTCTTC,CATSLPTQQGRFF
TRBV30,TRBJ1-6,NA,NA,TGTGCCTGGAGAAGAAAGGGAGAGAATTCACCCCTCCACTTT,CAWRRKGENSPLHF
TRBV4-2,TRBJ1-5,TRBD1,NA,TGTGCCAGCAGCCTCCACGTTGACAGGGAAGGTCAGCCCCAGCATTTT,CASSLHVDREGQPQHF
TRBV5-4,TRBJ1-2,TRBD1,few,TGTGCCAGCAGCCCAAACGGGGGACAGCCTTATGGCTACACCTTC,CASSPNGGQPYGYTF
TRBV2,TRBJ2-7,TRBD1,NA,TGTGCCAGCATTCTAAGACAGGGGGCTTACGAGCAGTACTTC,CASILRQGAYEQYF
TRBV28,TRBJ1-2,TRBD1,NA,TGTGCCAGCATTCTTTCCGGGACAGGGAACGGTGGCTACACCTTC,CASILSGTGNGGYTF
TRBV4-1,TRBJ1-1,TRBD1,once,TGCGCCAGCAGCATTAGGGGGCAAACTGAAGCTTTCTTT,CASSIRGQTEAFF
TRBV24-1,TRBJ2-3,NA,NA,TGTGCCACCAGTGATTTCGGGATGAATACGCAGTATTTT,CATSDFGMNTQYF
TRBV28,TRBJ1-1,NA,NA,TGTGCCAGCAGTGAGACAGGAGTGAACACTGAAGCTTTCTTT,CASSETGVNTEAFF
TRBV2,TRBJ2-1,NA,NA,TGTGCCAGCAGTCAGACAGACAATGAGCAGTTCTTC,CASSQTDNEQFF
TRBV30,TRBJ1-2,TRBD1,NA,TGTGCCTGGAGTGCCCGGACAGGCGAATGCGGCTACACCTTC,CAWSARTGECGYTF
TRBV5-1,TRBJ2-3,NA,NA,TGCGCCAGCAGCTTGGATGGAGCAAAGACAGATACGCAGTATTTT,CASSLDGAKTDTQYF
TRBV11-3,TRBJ2-5,NA,once,TGTGCCAGCACACTGAAAAAGTACCAAGAGACCCAGTACTTC,CASTLKKYQETQYF
TRBV5-1,TRBJ1-2,NA,NA,TGCGCCAGCAGCTTGGTGGCAGGGGAGCCCTTTGGCTACACCTTC,CASSLVAGEPFGYTF
TRBV19,TRBJ1-5,TRBD1,NA,TGTGCCAGTAGTACATTGACAGGGTCTCAGCCCCAGCATTTT,CASSTLTGSQPQHF
TRBV19,TRBJ1-6,NA,NA,TGTGCCAGTAGTACCGAACAGAATTCACCCCTCCACTTT,CASSTEQNSPLHF
TRBV5-5,TRBJ2-7,TRBD1,few,TGTGCCAGCACCGCTACAGGGGCCCCCCACTACGAGCAGTACTTC,CASTATGAPHYEQYF
TRBV5-1,TRBJ1-2,NA,NA,TGCGCCAGCAGCTTGGAGGGGCAGGCCTCTAACTATGGCTACACCTTC,CASSLEGQASNYGYTF
TRBV10-3,TRBJ2-2,TRBD2,NA,TGTGCCATCAGTGAGCCGGGGGGTGGCACCGGGGAGCTGTTTTTT,CAISEPGGGTGELFF
TRBV7-2,TRBJ1-5,TRBD1,NA,TGTGCCAGCAGCTTGGACAGGGCGAGCAATCAGCCCCAGCATTTT,CASSLDRASNQPQHF
TRBV2,TRBJ2-3,TRBD2,NA,TGTGCCAGGACGAGCGGGGGGTACGGGACAGATACGCAGTATTTT,CARTSGGYGTDTQYF
TRBV4-2,TRBJ2-1,TRBD2,few,TGTGCCAGCAGCCAAGATGTGGGGCTAGCGGGGTTCTTC,CASSQDVGLAGFF
TRBV10-3,TRBJ1-5,NA,NA,TGTGCCATCAGTGAGTTAGGGGGGGTCGATCAGCCCCAGCATTTT,CAISELGGVDQPQHF
TRBV3-1/TRBV3-2,TRBJ1-1,NA,NA,TGTGCCAGCAGCCTAAGGAGATTGAACACTGAAGCTTTCTTT,CASSLRRLNTEAFF
TRBV7-6,TRBJ2-5,NA,once,TGTGCCAGCAGCTTAGCTAGCTGGGAGACCCAGTACTTC,CASSLASWETQYF
TRBV20-1,TRBJ2-5,TRBD2,NA,TGCAGTGCTAGTAGTGCGGGGGGGTACCAAGAGACCCAGTACTTC,CSASSAGGYQETQYF
TRBV4-2,TRBJ1-1,NA,NA,TGTGCCAGCAGCCCTCAGCCTTGGCGGGTTGAAGCTTTCTTT,CASSPQPWRVEAFF
TRBV18,TRBJ1-1,TRBD1,NA,TGTGCCAGCTCACCTCTTACGACAGGGGACGAAACTGAAGCTTTCTTT,CASSPLTTGDETEAFF
TRBV11-3,TRBJ1-2,NA,NA,TGTGCCAGCAGCTTAGAGGGCGGGCAGGATGGGGGCTACACCTTC,CASSLEGGQDGGYTF